Following are 3 T cell receptor beta chains from one sample sequenced in a study of cytomegalovirus exposure and HLA in healthy donors. Researchers ran the PCR with 60 Vbeta and 13 Jbeta primers. Repertoires were generated with immunoSEQ multiplex PCR, while TCRdb's copy carries only in-frame clones and drops some. Recorded for this sample: about 79,000 clones. Input material: PBMCs. The receptors shown here come from a man aged 30 to 45 in good health and CMV-seronegative.

The V and J genes are TRBV5-1 and TRBJ1-1; a possible D gene is TRBD1 (5 bases). V was cut by 0 bases and J by 5 bases, with 14 bases left in between. From germline, CDR1 is SGHRS and CDR2 YFSETQ. This CDR3 contains 15 residues. CDR3 sequence reads: CASSLAGPWQTEAFF. The CDR3, as DNA: TGCGCCAGCAGCTTGGCAGGGCCATGGCAGACTGAAGCTTTCTTT.

The chain combines TRBV27 with TRBJ1-2, with 7 bases fitting TRBD1. Germline V lookup: CDR1 MNHEY, CDR2 SMNVEV (reference sequence). V lost 5 bases, J lost 6 bases, and 21 bases stayed unmatched. The CDR3 contains 18 residues. In nucleotides, the CDR3 is TGTGCCAGCAGTAAAGAGGTGTATCGATTAGGGGGCAAGAATGGCTACACCTTC. Translation: CASSKEVYRLGGKNGYTF.

The gene calls are TRBV30 and TRBJ2-3; 7 positions match TRBD2. The CDR3 loop spans 17 amino acids. Germline V gene data show CDR1 as GTSNPN and CDR2 as SVGIG (reference sequence). J was trimmed by 0 bases and V by 0 bases; bases with no gene match: 9. The DNA of the CDR3 is TGTGCCTGGAGTGTTCCTAGCGGAGGAACTAGCACAGATACGCAGTATTTT. Translated, it gives CAWSVPSGGTSTDTQYF.